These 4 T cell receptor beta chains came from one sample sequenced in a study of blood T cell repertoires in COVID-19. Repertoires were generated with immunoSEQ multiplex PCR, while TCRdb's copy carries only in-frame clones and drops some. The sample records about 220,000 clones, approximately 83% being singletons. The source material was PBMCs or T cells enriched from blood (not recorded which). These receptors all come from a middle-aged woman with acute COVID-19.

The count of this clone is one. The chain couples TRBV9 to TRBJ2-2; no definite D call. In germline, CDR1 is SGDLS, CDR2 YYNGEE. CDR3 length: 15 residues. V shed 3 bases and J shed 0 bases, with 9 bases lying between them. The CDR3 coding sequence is TGTGCCAGCAGCGGGTTGGCTTCGAACACCGGGGAGCTGTTTTTT. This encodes CASSGLASNTGELFF. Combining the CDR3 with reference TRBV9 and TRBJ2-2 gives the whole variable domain DSGVTQTPKHLITATGQRVTLRCSPRSGDLSVYWYQQSLDQGLQFLIQYYNGEERAKGNILERFSAQQFPDLHSELNLSSLELGDSALYFCASSGLASNTGELFFGEGSRLTVL.

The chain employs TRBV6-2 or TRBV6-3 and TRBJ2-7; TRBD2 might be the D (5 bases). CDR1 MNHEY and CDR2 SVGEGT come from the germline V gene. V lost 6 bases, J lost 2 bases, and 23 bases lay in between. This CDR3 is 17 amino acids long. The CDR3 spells CASSLGHGGPQAYEQYF. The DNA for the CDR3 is TGTGCCAGCAGCCTAGGCCATGGAGGACCCCAGGCCTACGAGCAGTACTTC.

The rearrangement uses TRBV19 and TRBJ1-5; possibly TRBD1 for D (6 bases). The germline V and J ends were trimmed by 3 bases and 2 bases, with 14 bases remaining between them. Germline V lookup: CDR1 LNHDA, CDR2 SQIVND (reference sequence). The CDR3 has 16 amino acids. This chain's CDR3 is CASSIGSGGGNQPQHF. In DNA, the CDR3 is TGTGCCAGTAGTATCGGCTCGGGGGGCGGCAATCAGCCCCAGCATTTT. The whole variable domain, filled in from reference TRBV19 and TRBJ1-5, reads DGGITQSPKYLFRKEGQNVTLSCEQNLNHDAMYWYRQDPGQGLRLIYYSQIVNDFQKGDIAEGYSVSREKKESFPLTVTSAQKNPTAFYLCASSIGSGGGNQPQHFGDGTRLSIL.

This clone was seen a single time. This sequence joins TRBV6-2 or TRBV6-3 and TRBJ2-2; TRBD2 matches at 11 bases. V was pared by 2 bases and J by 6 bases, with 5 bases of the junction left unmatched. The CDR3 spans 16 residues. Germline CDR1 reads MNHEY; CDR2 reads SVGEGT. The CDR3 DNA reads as TGTGCCAGCAGTTACGTCCTAGCGGGGGGCCCCGGGGAGCTGTTTTTT. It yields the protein CASSYVLAGGPGELFF.